The 10 T cell receptor beta chains given below trace back to one sample, sequenced in a study of blood T cell repertoires in COVID-19. Data came from immunoSEQ multiplex PCR; TCRdb stores just in-frame clones and leaves some out. The sample carries more than 150,000 clones, approximately 91% recorded once. Source material: peripheral blood. The receptors come from a woman aged 70-85 years with acute or convalescent COVID-19.

This chain connects TRBV11-1 to TRBJ2-5; 7 bases align to TRBD2. The CDR3 runs 14 residues. The germline CDR1 and CDR2 sequences are SGHAT and FQDESV (reference sequence). The V and J ends lost 5 bases and 3 bases, in that order; junction bases with no gene match: 6. The CDR3 is CASSRDYRKETQYF. DNA of the CDR3: TGTGCCAGCAGCAGGGACTACCGGAAAGAGACCCAGTACTTC. The full variable domain, completed using reference TRBV11-1 and TRBJ2-5, is EAEVAQSPRYKITEKSQAVAFWCDPISGHATLYWYRQILGQGPELLVQFQDESVVDDSQLPKDRFSAERLKGVDSTLKIQPAELGDSAMYLCASSRDYRKETQYFGPGTRLLVL.

CDR3 residues: CASSREGGALEKLFF. DNA for the CDR3: TGCGCCAGCAGTCGCGAAGGGGGGGCCTTGGAAAAACTGTTTTTT. The chain uses TRBV5-1 and TRBJ1-4; possible D gene TRBD1, 6 bases. CDR3 size: 15 residues. Germline-derived CDR1 and CDR2 are SGHRS and YFSETQ. V was trimmed by 5 bases and J by 8 bases, leaving 19 bases between them. The full variable domain, with the rest looked up from reference TRBV5-1 and TRBJ1-4, is KAGVTQTPRYLIKTRGQQVTLSCSPISGHRSVSWYQQTPGQGLQFLFEYFSETQRNKGNFPGRFSGRQFSNSRSEMNVSTLELGDSALYLCASSREGGALEKLFFGSGTQLSVL.

The genes are TRBV19 and TRBJ1-1; TRBD1 agrees at 7 bases. The V gene's germline CDR1 is LNHDA and CDR2 SQIVND (reference sequence). The CDR3 is 14 residues long. Trimming cost V 5 bases and J 1 base; bases outside gene matches: 4. DNA for the CDR3: TGTGCCAGTAGTGGGCGGGACAGGAACACTGAAGCTTTCTTT. It is translated as CASSGRDRNTEAFF.

The chain links TRBV7-9 to TRBJ1-1, with TRBD1 matching 10 bases. Unmatched junction bases numbered 7, after V lost 5 bases and J lost 1 base. The CDR3 has 16 amino acids. From germline, CDR1 is SEHNR and CDR2 FQNEAQ (reference sequence). The CDR3 loop is CASSAGTGVGNTEAFF. In nucleotides, the CDR3 is TGTGCCAGCAGCGCTGGGACAGGGGTTGGGAACACTGAAGCTTTCTTT.

The chain has TRBV6-5 and TRBJ2-2; the D gene is possibly TRBD2 (5 bases). This CDR3 is built from 15 residues. Germline assignment: CDR1 MNHEY and CDR2 SVGAGI. V was pared by 2 bases and J by 2 bases, with 9 bases between. The DNA for the CDR3 is TGTGCCAGCAGTTACCAGCGGACTAACACCGGGGAGCTGTTTTTT. Its translation is CASSYQRTNTGELFF.

This clone was counted only a few times. V usage is TRBV30 and J usage is TRBJ2-7; D is unclear. The CDR3 is 14 residues long. Germline assignment: CDR1 GTSNPN and CDR2 SVGIG (reference sequence). V was shortened by 4 bases and J by 1 base, with 14 bases between the two germline ends. In nucleotides, the CDR3 is TGTGCCTGGACCCTTTATGACAAATCCTACGAGCAGTACTTC. Translating it yields CAWTLYDKSYEQYF.

The chain has TRBV4-1 and TRBJ1-2; 9 nucleotides agree with TRBD1. This CDR3 comprises 16 residues. CDR1 is MGHRA and CDR2 is YSYEKL in the germline V gene. V gave up 4 bases and J gave up 1 base; unmatched junction bases: 7. The CDR3 reads CASSRLTDRGNYGYTF. DNA for the CDR3: TGCGCCAGCAGCCGACTAACGGACAGGGGTAACTATGGCTACACCTTC.

CDR3 nucleotides: TGTGCCAGCAGCTCAGGGAGGGGACGCGGCGGGGAGCTGTTTTTT. It yields the protein CASSSGRGRGGELFF. The V gene is TRBV11-1, the J gene TRBJ2-2; TRBD2 aligns across 7 bases. This CDR3 region has 15 residues. Germline lookup yields CDR1 SGHAT and CDR2 FQDESV (reference sequence). Germline trimming cut 4 bases from V and 7 bases from J; bases unmatched to any gene: 9. Full variable domain (missing parts from reference TRBV11-1 and TRBJ2-2): EAEVAQSPRYKITEKSQAVAFWCDPISGHATLYWYRQILGQGPELLVQFQDESVVDDSQLPKDRFSAERLKGVDSTLKIQPAELGDSAMYLCASSSGRGRGGELFFGEGSRLTVL.

The chain employs TRBV5-1 and TRBJ2-7, with D possibly TRBD1 on 6 matching bases. The ends were cut back, 4 bases at V and 4 bases at J, with 15 bases in the middle. The CDR3 is 14 amino acids. CDR1 and CDR2 from the germline V gene are SGHRS and YFSETQ. The CDR3 DNA follows: TGCGCCAGCAGCATAATACAGGGCCGGTACGAGCAGTACTTC. It is translated as CASSIIQGRYEQYF.

The CDR3 loop reads CASSMGRLSSEKLFF. In DNA, the CDR3 is TGTGCCAGTAGTATGGGCCGCCTTAGTTCCGAAAAACTGTTTTTT. The V call is TRBV19, the J call TRBJ1-4; D gene unclear. CDR1 LNHDA and CDR2 SQIVND come from the germline V gene (reference sequence). V was clipped by 3 bases and J by 8 bases, with 16 bases between them. This CDR3 comprises 15 residues.